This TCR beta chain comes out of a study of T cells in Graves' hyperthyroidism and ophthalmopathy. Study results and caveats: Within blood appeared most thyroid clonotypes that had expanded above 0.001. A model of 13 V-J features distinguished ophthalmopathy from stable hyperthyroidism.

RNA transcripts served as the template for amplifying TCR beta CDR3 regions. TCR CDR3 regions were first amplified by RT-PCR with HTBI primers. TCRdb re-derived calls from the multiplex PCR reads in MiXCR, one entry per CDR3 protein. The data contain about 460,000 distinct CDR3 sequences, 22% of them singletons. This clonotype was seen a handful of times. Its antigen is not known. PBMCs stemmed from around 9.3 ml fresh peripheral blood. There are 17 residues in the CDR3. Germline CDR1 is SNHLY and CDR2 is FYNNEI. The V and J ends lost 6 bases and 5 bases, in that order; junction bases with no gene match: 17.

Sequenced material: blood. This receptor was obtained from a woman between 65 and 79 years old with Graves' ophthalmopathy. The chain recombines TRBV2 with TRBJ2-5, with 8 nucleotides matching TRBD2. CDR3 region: CASRNRVAGRGSETQYF. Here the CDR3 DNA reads TGTGCCAGCAGAAACAGGGTCGCCGGGAGGGGATCCGAGACCCAGTACTTC.